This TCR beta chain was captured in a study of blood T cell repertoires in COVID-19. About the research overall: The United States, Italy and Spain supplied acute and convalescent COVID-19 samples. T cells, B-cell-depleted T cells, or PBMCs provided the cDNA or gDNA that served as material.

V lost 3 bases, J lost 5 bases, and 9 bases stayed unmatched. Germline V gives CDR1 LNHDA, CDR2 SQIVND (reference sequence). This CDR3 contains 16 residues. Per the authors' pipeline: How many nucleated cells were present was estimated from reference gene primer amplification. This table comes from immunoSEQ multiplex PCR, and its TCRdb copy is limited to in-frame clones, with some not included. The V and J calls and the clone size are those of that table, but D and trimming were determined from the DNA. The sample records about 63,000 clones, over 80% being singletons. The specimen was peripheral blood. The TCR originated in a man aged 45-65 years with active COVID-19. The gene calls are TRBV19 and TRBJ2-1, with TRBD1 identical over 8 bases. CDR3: CASSIEWDRRNNEQFF. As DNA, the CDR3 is TGTGCCAGTAGTATTGAATGGGACAGGAGAAACAATGAGCAGTTCTTC.